This TCR beta chain was obtained from a study of T cell repertoires in cytomegalovirus infection. At the level of the study: From public TCR beta signatures came an indication of both CMV infection and matching HLA type.

The CDR3 is made up of 12 amino acids. Germline values: CDR1 SGHTA, CDR2 FQGNSA. Trimming cost V 5 bases and J 4 bases, with 6 bases left between them. TCRdb passed the reads through MiXCR, listing each CDR3 protein once. Of around 350,000 distinct CDR3 sequences listed, roughly 18% are singletons. Study conclusions and caveats: Based on cumulative public TCR beta family frequency, carriers of CMV plus the relevant HLA were identified. Within the response measured ex vivo, HLA-C-restricted CMV-specific TCR beta clonotypes were dominant.

This clonotype was seen at least ten times. What it binds is not known. The chain employs TRBV7-2 and TRBJ1-3, with D unclear. Sequenced material: PBMCs. The source of this sequence is a human donor in good health (CMV status not recorded). Some clones in this sample may be carry-over from other donors' samples. For the CDR3, the DNA is TGTGCCAGCAGCACACAGGGAAACACCATATATTTT. Its translation is CASSTQGNTIYF.